Reported below is one TCR beta chain. As yet, its antigen is unknown. Germline V gene lookup returns CDR1 SGHRS and CDR2 YFSETQ. V lost 1 base and J 1 base, leaving 10 bases between the germline ends. This CDR3 spans 15 amino acids. Here immunoSEQ multiplex PCR was the method, and the copy in TCRdb shows in-frame clones only, minus some. Altogether some 110,000 clones are present, approximately 85% being singletons, with the ten largest covering 4.4%. This entry is derived from a study of T cell responses to AZD1222 COVID-19 vaccine. General study results and limits: The repertoires were collected only after the peak T cell response.

V gene TRBV5-1 combines with J gene TRBJ2-3; D may match TRBD1 or TRBD2 (5 bases each). The sequenced sample was peripheral blood, obtained 28 days after the second AZD1222 dose. The sequence came from an adult who received the AZD1222 COVID-19 vaccine. The CDR3 spells CASSLTPGRTDTQYF. CDR3 nucleotide sequence: TGCGCCAGCAGCTTGACTCCGGGGCGCACAGATACGCAGTATTTT.